The clone carrying this T cell receptor (beta chain) has a single count. Looked up from germline, CDR1 is SGHTA and CDR2 is FQGNSA. Trimming shortened V by 3 bases and J by 1 base, and 9 bases separated the two germline ends. This CDR3 has 15 residues. Original handling: Counts of nucleated cells, estimated from reference gene primer amplification, were obtained. Only in-frame clones appear in the TCRdb table, and some are missing; sequencing was by immunoSEQ multiplex PCR. The V and J calls and clone size come from that table; D and trimming were worked out from the DNA. The sample records over 200,000 clones, roughly nine tenths being singletons. Assignments of participants to cohorts depended upon their own reported clinical history. This sample was included in a study of blood T cell repertoires in COVID-19. The overall study: Both acute and convalescent COVID-19 samples were obtained from the United States, Italy and Spain. From T cells, B-cell-depleted T cells, or PBMCs came the material, which was cDNA or gDNA.

The sequenced sample was PBMCs or T cells enriched from blood (not recorded which). The receptor was isolated from a woman in her 50s in a cohort exposed to, infected with or recovered from COVID-19 (not recorded which). This chain uses TRBV7-2 with TRBJ2-2; tentative D call: TRBD2 (5 bases). CDR3 sequence (DNA): TGTGCCAGCAGCTTTGGACTGATGAACACCGGGGAGCTGTTTTTT. It yields the protein CASSFGLMNTGELFF.